This T cell receptor beta chain was observed in a study of Graves' ophthalmopathy and Graves' hyperthyroidism. Broader study findings: A classifier, a 13-signature model, separated ophthalmopathy from stable hyperthyroidism with more than 85% sensitivity and about 82% specificity. Clonotypes were expanded in thyroid at above 0.001 frequency, and most also appeared in blood.

For repertoire sequencing, the TCR beta CDR3 regions were amplified from RNA transcripts. HTBI primers served in a first-round RT-PCR, which a second-round multiplex PCR followed. TCRdb processed the multiplex PCR reads anew with MiXCR; each CDR3 protein has one entry. The sample records about 500,000 distinct CDR3 sequences, approximately 15% being singletons. CDR1 is DFQATT and CDR2 is SNEGSKA in the germline V gene (reference sequence). The CDR3 is 15 residues long. The V end lost 0 bases, the J end lost 2 bases, and 13 bases lay between the germline ends. At least ten counts were recorded for this clonotype. Antigen unknown. No donor had other autoimmune disease, uncontrolled infection, pregnancy or lactation. It was from 8 to 10 ml of fresh peripheral blood that the PBMCs came.

The sample taken for sequencing was blood. This TCR derives from a woman under 40 with Graves' ophthalmopathy. The chain is built from TRBV20-1 and TRBJ2-5, with D perhaps matching TRBD1 (6 bases). The CDR3 sequence: CSARDLGRGQETQYF. The CDR3 DNA sequence: TGCAGTGCTAGAGATCTCGGCAGGGGACAAGAGACCCAGTACTTC.